This T cell receptor beta chain was documented in a study of T cells in Graves' hyperthyroidism and ophthalmopathy. Study-level results: Ophthalmopathy was model-predicted a median 6.5 months pre-onset.

Template material for amplifying TCR beta CDR3 regions consisted of RNA transcripts. The HTBI set primed first-round TCR CDR3 RT-PCR. TCRdb processed the multiplex PCR reads anew with MiXCR; each CDR3 protein has one entry. The sample shows 560,000 or so distinct CDR3 sequences, nearly 20% of them seen only once. Trimming took 8 bases from V and 0 from J, leaving 10 bases between them. Germline CDR1 is SNHLY and CDR2 is FYNNEI. This CDR3 is 13 amino acids long. Exclusion of patients followed from uncontrolled infection, other autoimmune disease, pregnancy or lactation. This clonotype was observed a few times. What it binds is not known.

V and J are TRBV2 and TRBJ2-5; possibly TRBD2 for D (5 bases). The source is a man aged 35-49 years with Graves' ophthalmopathy. Sequences were obtained from blood. This CDR3 reads CASLRDHQETQYF. The CDR3 DNA reads as TGTGCCAGCCTCCGGGATCACCAAGAGACCCAGTACTTC.